This T cell receptor (beta chain) came from a study of blood T cell repertoires in COVID-19. Overall study: The cDNA or gDNA used as material had been derived from T cells, B-cell-depleted T cells, or PBMCs.

V was pared by 1 base and J by 7 bases, with 4 bases between. Germline V gives CDR1 MDHEN, CDR2 SYDVKM. This CDR3 has 11 amino acids. Per the study methods: Nucleated cell number was recorded as an estimate derived from reference gene primer amplification. The data were produced by immunoSEQ multiplex PCR, yet TCRdb's version contains in-frame clones alone and is incomplete. Clone size and the V and J calls come from that table; the DNA yielded D and trimming. The repertoire consists of 200,000 or so clones, with around 79% occurring once and the leading ten covering roughly 17%. Source material: peripheral blood. This sequence joins TRBV28 and TRBJ1-1; D ambiguous. This receptor was obtained from a man between 60 and 75 years old with active or convalescent COVID-19. CDR3 sequence reads: CASSLSFEAFF. In DNA, the CDR3 is TGTGCCAGCAGTTTATCTTTTGAAGCTTTCTTT.